This section outlines one T cell receptor beta chain sequence together with its context. The CDR3 is 14 residues long. Germline V gene lookup returns CDR1 LNHDA and CDR2 SQIVND (reference sequence). Trimming cost V 5 bases and J 6 bases, with 13 bases left between them. The entry originates in a study of blood T cell repertoires in COVID-19. Study-level background: Samples of COVID-19 (acute and convalescent) were obtained from the United States, Italy and Spain.

Profiled with immunoSEQ multiplex PCR; TCRdb holds only in-frame clones, not every one. Of 30,000 or so clones in the sample, roughly 84% were seen once. The gene calls are TRBV19 and TRBJ1-4, with D possibly being TRBD1 (5 bases). Sequences were obtained from peripheral blood. The TCR sequence derives from a man older than 75 with active COVID-19. CDR3 in amino acids: CASSASGGDEKLFF. The CDR3 DNA sequence: TGTGCCAGTAGTGCATCCGGGGGAGATGAAAAACTGTTTTTT.